Each of the 27 T cell receptor beta chains below was sequenced from the same sample in a study of CD8 T cells in Susac syndrome. Reverse transcription of about 0.5 to 1 ug RNA used random hexamers. TCRdb called the immunoSEQ multiplex PCR reads again in MiXCR, with one record for every CDR3 protein. The sample comprises more than 95,000 distinct CDR3 sequences, 85% to 95% of which are singletons, and about 0.09% rests with the top ten. Sequencing was carried out using CD4+ T cells from PBMCs. The receptor set was obtained from a human donor with multiple sclerosis.

The CDR3 DNA reads as TGTGCCAGTAGTCCCGACACCATATATTTT. Translated: CASSPDTIYF. This sequence joins TRBV19 and TRBJ1-3, with D uncertain. The CDR3 runs to 10 residues. V lost 5 bases to trimming and J lost 8 bases, with 4 bases between them. In germline, CDR1 is LNHDA, CDR2 SQIVND (reference sequence).

This chain uses TRBV10-3 with TRBJ2-3; no definite D call. V was cut by 0 bases and J by 2 bases, with 9 bases left in between. The CDR3 sequence is 15 residues long. CDR1 and CDR2 (germline): ENHRY, SYGVKD. The DNA for the CDR3 is TGTGCCATCAGTGAGTCAAGGGATTCCACAGATACGCAGTATTTT. This encodes CAISESRDSTDTQYF.

V gene TRBV3-1 combines with J gene TRBJ2-3; 8 nucleotides align to TRBD2. V shed 0 bases and J 6 bases; nucleotides not matched to a gene: 5. Germline lookup yields CDR1 LGHDT and CDR2 YNNKEL (reference sequence). The length of the CDR3 is 15 residues. DNA for the CDR3: TGTGCCAGCAGCCAAGATTGGGGGACTAGTGATACGCAGTATTTT. Its protein product is CASSQDWGTSDTQYF.

The gene calls are TRBV3-1 and TRBJ2-1, with 13 bases lining up with TRBD2. There are 15 residues in the CDR3. V dropped 8 bases and J dropped 3; count of bases not matched to a gene: 4. Germline V CDR1 and CDR2: LGHDT, YNNKEL (reference sequence). Written as DNA, the CDR3 is TGTGCCAGCGGGACTAGCGGGGTCTTCTACAATGAGCAGTTCTTC. Residues: CASGTSGVFYNEQFF.

The genes are TRBV3-1 and TRBJ2-2; D perhaps matches TRBD1 (6 bases). This CDR3 is built from 15 residues. The V gene lost 1 base and the J gene lost 3 bases, with 9 bases spanning the gap. Germline lookup yields CDR1 LGHDT and CDR2 YNNKEL (reference sequence). CDR3 region: CASSQGGQDTGELFF. CDR3 nucleotides: TGTGCCAGCAGCCAAGGGGGGCAGGACACCGGGGAGCTGTTTTTT.

The CDR3: CASIALGRSIAFF. CDR3 DNA: TGTGCCAGCATAGCTCTAGGCCGATCGATAGCTTTCTTT. J is TRBJ1-1 and V is TRBV28; D uncertain. Germline V lookup: CDR1 MDHEN, CDR2 SYDVKM. The CDR3 runs to 13 residues. The V end lost 7 bases, the J end lost 10 bases, and 19 bases lay between the germline ends.

The rearrangement uses TRBV7-9 and TRBJ2-7; D unclear. The V end was cut by 1 base, the J end by 2 bases, with 15 bases between. The CDR3 is made up of 16 amino acids. Germline assignment: CDR1 SEHNR and CDR2 FQNEAQ (reference sequence). As DNA, the CDR3 is TGTGCCAGCAGCTTAGGAACCCCGCACAGTACCTACGAGCAGTACTTC. The encoded protein is CASSLGTPHSTYEQYF.

The chain couples TRBV6-6 to TRBJ2-7, with 7 bases that match TRBD2. J lost 2 bases, V lost 2 bases, and 9 bases had no gene match. CDR1 MNHNY and CDR2 SVGAGI come from the germline V gene (reference sequence). The CDR3 is 16 amino acids. CDR3 in amino acids: CASSYIRAGTTYEQYF. The CDR3 DNA sequence: TGTGCCAGCAGTTACATCCGGGCAGGGACTACCTACGAGCAGTACTTC.

The chain's CDR3 is CASSREADSNQPQHF. The CDR3 region has the DNA TGTGCCAGCTCCCGAGAGGCCGATAGCAATCAGCCCCAGCATTTT. The rearrangement uses TRBV6-4 and TRBJ1-5, with D unclear. Trimming left V 8 bases short and J 0 bases short, with 14 bases between. CDR1 is MRHNA and CDR2 is SNTAGT in the germline V gene. The CDR3 has 15 residues.

This chain connects TRBV9 to TRBJ1-1, with unresolved D. CDR3 size: 14 residues. Germline CDR1 is SGDLS and CDR2 is YYNGEE. Trimming left V 0 bases short and J 4 bases short, with 10 bases between. CDR3 nucleotide sequence: TGTGCCAGCAGCGTAGCGCATTGGGGCACTGAAGCTTTCTTT. This encodes CASSVAHWGTEAFF.

This chain connects TRBV18 to TRBJ1-1; a weak D match, TRBD1 (5 bases). Germline CDR1 is KGHSH and CDR2 is LQKENI. The CDR3 contains 13 residues. Trimming pared 5 bases from V and 1 base from J, leaving 8 bases between. The CDR3 sequence: CASSRGSNTEAFF. The DNA for the CDR3 is TGTGCCAGCTCAAGGGGTTCGAACACTGAAGCTTTCTTT.

V is TRBV11-2 and J is TRBJ2-7; perhaps D is TRBD1 or TRBD2 (6 bases each). Trimming took off 6 bases at V and 2 bases at J, with 14 bases between the two ends. This CDR3 spans 14 amino acids. Germline CDR1 is SGHAT and CDR2 is FQNNGV. The CDR3 is CASRRGATAYEQYF. The DNA for the CDR3 is TGTGCCAGCAGAAGGGGGGCGACTGCCTACGAGCAGTACTTC. The full variable domain, completed using reference TRBV11-2 and TRBJ2-7, is EAGVAQSPRYKIIEKRQSVAFWCNPISGHATLYWYQQILGQGPKLLIQFQNNGVVDDSQLPKDRFSAERLKGVDSTLKIQPAKLEDSAVYLCASRRGATAYEQYFGPGTRLTVT.

This clonotype has only one observation. The chain carries TRBV5-1 and TRBJ1-3, with D uncertain. The V end lost 5 bases, the J end lost 4 bases, and 16 bases lay between the germline ends. This CDR3 region has 15 residues. In germline, CDR1 is SGHRS, CDR2 YFSETQ. CDR3 sequence: CASRPGLSAGNTIYF. The CDR3, as DNA: TGCGCCAGCAGGCCCGGACTTTCCGCGGGAAACACCATATATTTT.

This chain links TRBV19 with TRBJ2-7; 8 positions agree with TRBD1. This CDR3 has 16 residues. CDR1 and CDR2 (germline): LNHDA, SQIVND (reference sequence). Losses at the gene ends were 4 bases for V and 1 base for J; bases not matched to a gene: 9. In DNA, the CDR3 is TGTGCCAGTAGTACAACCGGGACAGGAGCTTCCTACGAGCAGTACTTC. This codes for CASSTTGTGASYEQYF.

The J gene is TRBJ2-1, the V gene TRBV19; either TRBD1 or TRBD2 may fit D (5 bases each). Germline CDR1 reads LNHDA; CDR2 reads SQIVND (reference sequence). The CDR3 sequence is 14 residues long. V gave up 1 base and J gave up 7 bases, with 11 bases separating them. The CDR3 sequence is CASSIGPGRNEQFF. The CDR3 DNA reads TGTGCCAGTAGTATAGGTCCGGGACGGAATGAGCAGTTCTTC.

J is TRBJ1-6 and V is TRBV15; D unclear. Germline V gives CDR1 LNHNV, CDR2 YYDKDF (reference sequence). The V gene lost 5 bases and the J gene lost 14 bases, with 13 bases spanning the gap. The length of the CDR3 is 12 residues. The CDR3 region is CATSPGASTLHF. The CDR3 bases are TGTGCCACCAGCCCGGGAGCTTCGACCCTCCACTTT.

V is TRBV9 and J is TRBJ2-3; D unresolved. The CDR3 has 13 amino acids. The ends were cut back, 3 bases at V and 2 bases at J, with 7 bases in the middle. Germline CDR1 is SGDLS and CDR2 is YYNGEE. CDR3 protein: CASSGVITDTQYF. The DNA for the CDR3 is TGTGCCAGCAGCGGGGTGATCACAGATACGCAGTATTTT.

The chain links TRBV5-6 to TRBJ2-3, with 15 bases matching TRBD2. CDR1 and CDR2 (germline): SGHDT, YYEEEE. V was clipped by 3 bases and J by 6 bases; unmatched bases: 5. This CDR3 comprises 16 residues. The CDR3 DNA reads TGTGCCAGCAGCTGGACTAGCGGGGGGGCCGGGGATACGCAGTATTTT. Protein: CASSWTSGGAGDTQYF.

CDR3 amino acids: CATRRLAGVEQYF. The CDR3, as DNA: TGTGCCACCAGACGACTAGCGGGGGTCGAGCAGTACTTC. The chain is built from TRBV5-6 and TRBJ2-7; 12 bases line up with TRBD2. Germline loops: CDR1 SGHDT, CDR2 YYEEEE. The CDR3 extends over 13 amino acids. V shed 9 bases, J shed 6 bases, and the junction held 7 bases outside the gene matches.

The rearrangement joins TRBV5-1 to TRBJ2-2; D is undetermined. The CDR3 is 15 residues long. The germline V gene has CDR1 SGHRS and CDR2 YFSETQ. V was trimmed by 1 base and J by 3 bases, leaving 10 bases between them. For the CDR3, the DNA is TGCGCCAGCAGCTTGCAATTAGGGCACACCGGGGAGCTGTTTTTT. Protein sequence: CASSLQLGHTGELFF.

The chain uses TRBV20-1 and TRBJ1-5; D is perhaps TRBD1 (5 bases). V lost 4 bases to trimming and J lost 1 base, with 20 bases between them. Germline CDR1 and CDR2: DFQATT and SNEGSKA (reference sequence). The CDR3 extends over 17 amino acids. CDR3 in amino acids: CSANPSVSGFSNQPQHF. DNA of the CDR3: TGCAGTGCTAACCCCTCCGTGTCAGGGTTCAGCAATCAGCCCCAGCATTTT.

The V call is TRBV29-1, the J call TRBJ2-6, with unresolved D. The CDR3 extends over 12 amino acids. Germline-derived CDR1 and CDR2 are SQVTM and ANQGSEA. V was clipped by 4 bases and J by 2 bases, with 3 bases between them. CDR3 DNA: TGCAGCGTTGCGACTGGGGCCAACGTCCTGACTTTC. Its translation is CSVATGANVLTF.

The rearrangement links TRBV6-2 or TRBV6-3 to TRBJ1-6; TRBD1 agrees at 9 bases. There are 16 residues in the CDR3. Germline CDR1 reads MNHEY; CDR2 reads SVGEGT. V shed 2 bases, J shed 10 bases, and the junction held 9 bases outside the gene matches. The CDR3 reads CASSYVWGQGNSPLHF. CDR3 nucleotide sequence: TGTGCCAGCAGTTACGTTTGGGGACAGGGTAACTCACCCCTCCACTTT.

The V gene is TRBV5-4, the J gene TRBJ2-2; 8 bases are shared with TRBD2. CDR3 length equals 14 residues. The germline V gene has CDR1 SGHNT and CDR2 YYREEE (reference sequence). The junction had 3 bases not matched to a gene; V was cut back by 5 bases and J by 3 bases. CDR3 sequence: CASRRAGDTGELFF. The CDR3 nucleotides are TGTGCCAGCAGACGAGCGGGGGACACCGGGGAGCTGTTTTTT.

The chain recombines TRBV6-5 with TRBJ1-2; D remains unclear. CDR1 and CDR2 from the germline V gene are MNHEY and SVGAGI. The CDR3 spans 13 residues. Trimming took 4 bases from V and 4 from J, leaving 10 bases between them. DNA for the CDR3: TGTGCCAGCAGTTCAAGGGAAGGCTATGGCTACACCTTC. Translation: CASSSREGYGYTF.

With regard to this clonotype: The junction shows a germline mismatch at one end, possibly a read error. This chain joins TRBV7-2 and TRBJ1-3; D not resolved. The CDR3 is 15 amino acids. Germline V CDR1 and CDR2: SGHTA, FQGNSA. The CDR3 DNA reads as TGTGCCAGCAGCCCCTCTTTCGGTTCTGAAAACACCATATATTTT. Protein product: CASSPSFGSENTIYF. Filled out from reference TRBV7-2 and TRBJ1-3, the complete variable domain reads GAGVSQSPSNKVTEKGKDVELRCDPISGHTALYWYRQSLGQGLEFLIYFQGNSAPDKSGLPSDRFSAERTGGSVSTLTIQRTQQEDSAVYLCASSPSFGSENTIYFGEGSWLTVV.

This chain uses TRBV5-1 with TRBJ2-5; D remains unclear. The CDR3 runs to 15 residues. Between the trimmed V and J ends, which lost 0 bases and 2 bases, there was a span of 11 bases. The germline V gene encodes CDR1 SGHRS and CDR2 YFSETQ. CDR3 loop: CASSLAGAEQETQYF. The CDR3 coding sequence is TGCGCCAGCAGCTTGGCCGGTGCAGAACAAGAGACCCAGTACTTC.